This T cell receptor (beta chain) is drawn from a study of blood T cell repertoires in COVID-19. In the study overall: Sites across the United States, Italy and Spain contributed samples from acute and convalescent COVID-19. PBMCs, B-cell-depleted T cells, or T cells were the source of the cDNA or gDNA that made up the material.

The ends were cut back, 5 bases at V and 7 bases at J, with 15 bases in the middle. There are 14 residues in the CDR3. The V gene's germline CDR1 is SGHTA and CDR2 FQGTGA. In the authors' workflow: The assay estimated nucleated cells by amplifying reference gene primers. Sequencing used immunoSEQ multiplex PCR; TCRdb keeps in-frame clones, though not all of them. The DNA gave D and trimming, while V, J and clone size come from that table. Among some 150,000 clones listed, about 87% were seen once. This clone was detected only a few times. This sequence was found in a woman aged 50 to 65 with active or convalescent COVID-19. Sequenced sample: peripheral blood. The chain couples TRBV7-3 to TRBJ2-1; perhaps TRBD2 as D (6 bases). DNA for the CDR3: TGTGCCAGCAGCAAAGGGGACGGGGGAAATGAGCAGTTCTTC. This gives the protein CASSKGDGGNEQFF.